Listed below are T cell receptor beta chains from one sample, sequenced in a study of human T cells and chemical hapten exposure. Using its own MiXCR run on the RACE reads, TCRdb lists one record per CDR3 protein. This table has about 37,000 distinct CDR3 sequences, roughly 5% appearing once. Sequencing was carried out using whole blood. The receptor set was obtained from a human donor in good health. Some clones in this sample may be carry-over from other donors' samples. Both conserved end residues are part of each CDR3. D genes are given only for firm matches. Only some rows state a clone size, as once, few, many or a class for expanded clones.

TRBV6-1	NA	many	TRBJ2-7	CASSAHYEQYF	TGTGCCAGCAGTGCCCACTACGAGCAGTACTTC
TRBV10-3	NA	many	TRBJ2-1	CAIGAAQENEQFF	TGTGCCATCGGGGCGGCGCAGGAAAACGAGCAGTTCTTC
TRBV29-1	TRBD1	many	TRBJ1-4	CSVEGGQEEKLFF	TGCAGCGTTGAAGGGGGACAGGAAGAAAAACTGTTTTTT
TRBV7-9	NA	many	TRBJ2-1	CASSPTMTDISYNEQFF	TGTGCCAGCAGCCCCACCATGACAGATATCTCCTACAATGAGCAGTTCTTC
TRBV7-2	NA	few	TRBJ2-2	CASSFNPMNTGELFF	TGTGCCAGCAGCTTTAACCCAATGAACACCGGGGAGCTGTTTTTT
TRBV7-9	NA	NA	TRBJ2-2	CASRANTGELFF	TGTGCCAGCAGGGCTAACACCGGGGAGCTGTTTTTT
TRBV5-1	NA	many	TRBJ2-2	CASSLVVGNTGELFF	TGCGCCAGCAGCTTGGTTGTGGGGAACACCGGGGAGCTGTTTTTT
TRBV12-3/TRBV12-4	NA	many	TRBJ1-3	CASSLYGNTIYF	TGTGCCAGCAGTTTGTACGGAAACACCATATATTTT
TRBV15	NA	NA	TRBJ1-2	CATGPGGGTGGYGYTF	TGTGCCACGGGTCCTGGAGGGGGTACTGGGGGCTATGGCTACACCTTC
TRBV5-1	NA	many	TRBJ1-4	CASSLGPGRSRGSEKLFF	TGCGCCAGCAGCTTGGGTCCAGGGAGGTCCCGCGGAAGTGAAAAACTGTTTTTT
TRBV12-3/TRBV12-4	TRBD1	many	TRBJ2-7	CASSLDRNRAYEQYF	TGTGCCAGCAGCCTGGACAGGAACAGAGCCTACGAGCAGTACTTC
TRBV7-9	TRBD1	many	TRBJ2-5	CASSLRQGEAETQYF	TGTGCCAGCAGCTTACGACAGGGCGAAGCAGAGACCCAGTACTTC
TRBV28	TRBD1	many	TRBJ2-4	CASSDRQGAVGIQYF	TGTGCCAGCAGTGACCGACAGGGGGCTGTCGGCATTCAGTACTTC
TRBV4-2	NA	many	TRBJ2-3	CASSQVTGTGTDTQYF	TGTGCCAGCAGCCAAGTGACCGGGACCGGCACAGATACGCAGTATTTT
TRBV6-6	NA	many	TRBJ1-5	CASSQTYSNQPQHF	TGTGCCAGCAGCCAGACATATAGCAATCAGCCCCAGCATTTT
TRBV29-1	NA	many	TRBJ2-2	CSAEPRVATGELFF	TGCAGCGCAGAGCCTCGGGTCGCCACCGGGGAGCTGTTTTTT
TRBV4-1	NA	NA	TRBJ1-1	CASGHSLIKTGRNTEAFF	TGCGCCAGCGGCCATTCGCTTATCAAGACAGGTCGGAACACTGAAGCTTTCTTT
TRBV6-5	NA	few	TRBJ1-5	CASSYGDLNQPQHF	TGTGCCAGCAGTTATGGGGACCTAAATCAGCCCCAGCATTTT
TRBV29-1	NA	medium-sized	TRBJ2-3	CSSLGGLGSPDTQYF	TGCAGCTCTCTGGGGGGGCTGGGAAGTCCAGATACGCAGTATTTT
TRBV4-1	NA	NA	TRBJ1-1	CASSQDPGGGTEAFF	TGCGCCAGCAGCCAAGATCCGGGGGGGGGCACTGAAGCTTTCTTT
TRBV12-3/TRBV12-4	NA	many	TRBJ1-5	CASSLLSGQPQHF	TGTGCCAGCAGTTTATTGAGTGGGCAGCCCCAGCATTTT
TRBV2	NA	few	TRBJ2-3	CASSEGGQAQYF	TGTGCCAGCAGTGAAGGAGGGCAGGCGCAGTATTTT
TRBV13	TRBD1	many	TRBJ2-3	CASAIVSDRPDTDTQYF	TGTGCCAGCGCTATTGTCTCGGACAGGCCAGACACAGATACGCAGTATTTT
TRBV28	NA	many	TRBJ2-7	CASRSYFGEEYF	TGTGCCAGCAGGTCCTACTTCGGGGAAGAGTACTTC
TRBV20-1	NA	NA	TRBJ2-7	CSAPNLATTAYEQYF	TGCAGTGCCCCGAACCTCGCGACTACCGCCTACGAGCAGTACTTC